Shown below are 5 T cell receptor beta chains from a single sample sequenced in a study of identical twins. TCRdb recomputed calls from the 5' RACE reads with MiXCR, one row per CDR3 protein. The repertoire consists of roughly 630,000 distinct CDR3 sequences, with roughly 6.6% occurring once and the leading ten covering around 1.6%. Separately, the same data were catalogued under a study of yellow fever vaccine responses in identical twins.

The sample taken for sequencing was PBMCs. These TCRs come from a woman between 18 and 30 years old in good health.

This clonotype was found a few times. The chain is built from TRBV28 and TRBJ1-2; 8 bases are shared with TRBD1. The CDR3 is made up of 14 amino acids. The J segment lost 7 bases and the V segment lost 5 bases, leaving 9 bases of the junction unmatched. Germline values: CDR1 MDHEN, CDR2 SYDVKM. The CDR3 region is CASSLPQGGGGYTF. The CDR3 DNA reads as TGTGCCAGCAGTCTACCACAGGGGGGCGGTGGCTACACCTTC.

This clonotype was recorded at least ten times. The chain recombines TRBV11-2 with TRBJ2-3; D uncertain. The CDR3 sequence is 16 residues long. V was shortened by 5 bases and J by 0 bases, with 15 bases between the two germline ends. The germline CDR1 and CDR2 sequences are SGHAT and FQNNGV. CDR3 in amino acids: CASSPRVFASTDTQYF. CDR3 DNA: TGTGCCAGCAGCCCCAGAGTCTTCGCTAGCACAGATACGCAGTATTTT.

This clonotype has a count of ten or more. This chain links TRBV7-2 with TRBJ2-5; 13 nucleotides line up with TRBD2. Germline V gene data show CDR1 as SGHTA and CDR2 as FQGNSA. CDR3 length equals 15 residues. J lost 5 bases, V lost 5 bases, and 5 bases had no gene match. The CDR3 reads CASSPVTSGRETQYF. Here the CDR3 DNA reads TGTGCCAGCAGCCCAGTGACTAGCGGGAGGGAGACCCAGTACTTC.

Only a few counts were recorded for this clonotype. This chain connects TRBV18 to TRBJ1-5; 9 nucleotides align to TRBD1. Germline CDR1 reads KGHSH; CDR2 reads LQKENI. V gave up 4 bases and J gave up 2 bases; unmatched junction bases: 3. The CDR3 sequence is 15 residues long. The CDR3 here is CASSQRTGGNQPQHF. The CDR3 coding sequence is TGTGCCAGCTCACAAAGGACAGGGGGCAATCAGCCCCAGCATTTT.

This clonotype turned up a few times. This rearrangement joins TRBV6-2 or TRBV6-3 to TRBJ2-1; 10 positions agree with TRBD2. Per germline, CDR1 MNHEY and CDR2 SVGEGT. CDR3 size: 14 residues. Trimming took 8 bases from V and 1 from J; bases not matched to a gene: 2. The CDR3 loop reads CASELAGSYNEQFF. CDR3 nucleotide sequence: TGTGCCAGCGAACTAGCGGGGTCCTACAATGAGCAGTTCTTC.